The rows below give T cell receptor beta chains drawn from one sample of a study of metastatic and nonmetastatic thyroid tumors. Via MiXCR, TCRdb re-called the PCR reads. The table lists tens of thousands of clones, roughly 20% of them singletons, with approximately 4% in the top ten. Sequencing used blood. The origin of the receptors is a female donor with papillary thyroid cancer or a benign thyroid nodule (not recorded which). Some clones in this sample may be carry-over from other donors' samples. Both conserved end residues are part of each CDR3. The order of the fields is CDR3 DNA, CDR3 protein, V gene, J gene, D gene, clone size. A D gene is named only where the DNA matches it firmly. Size is stated for part of the rows, as once, few or many counts, or as a class when the clone is expanded.

DNA: TGTGCCAGCAGCTGGGAAGGACAGGGGGATGAAAAACTGTTTTTT
CDR3: CASSWEGQGDEKLFF
V: TRBV7-3
J: TRBJ1-4
D: TRBD1
size: many

DNA: TGTGCCATCAGTGACCGGACTAGCGAACAAGAGACCCAGTACTTC
CDR3: CAISDRTSEQETQYF
V: TRBV10-3
J: TRBJ2-5
D: TRBD2
size: many

DNA: TGTGCCAGCAGCCATTTCCAGGGGCCGAACACCGGGGAGCTGTTTTTT
CDR3: CASSHFQGPNTGELFF
V: TRBV4-2
J: TRBJ2-2
D: NA
size: many

DNA: TGTGCCAACATGACCTTCCAGTCGGACTATGGCTACACCTTC
CDR3: CANMTFQSDYGYTF
V: TRBV28
J: TRBJ1-2
D: NA
size: NA

DNA: TGTGCCAGTAGGCTAGCGGGAGGGCCTAGCGAGCAGTTCTTC
CDR3: CASRLAGGPSEQFF
V: TRBV19
J: TRBJ2-1
D: TRBD2
size: many

DNA: TGTGCCAGCAGCGTAGGACCGGGTAACTATGGCTACACCTTC
CDR3: CASSVGPGNYGYTF
V: TRBV9
J: TRBJ1-2
D: NA
size: many

DNA: TGTGCCAGTATAAGCAGGCTAAATGAGCAGTTCTTC
CDR3: CASISRLNEQFF
V: TRBV19
J: TRBJ2-1
D: NA
size: many

DNA: TGTGCCAGGTGTTCCGAGTGGGATGAGCAGTTCTTC
CDR3: CARCSEWDEQFF
V: TRBV28
J: TRBJ2-1
D: NA
size: once

DNA: TGTGCCAGCAGTTCTAGAATTGGATACGGGGGAATAGGAGATACGCAGTATTTT
CDR3: CASSSRIGYGGIGDTQYF
V: TRBV7-6
J: TRBJ2-3
D: NA
size: NA

DNA: TGTGCCAGCAGCTTGCAGGGGGCGCCATTCACAGATACGCAGTATTTT
CDR3: CASSLQGAPFTDTQYF
V: TRBV5-4
J: TRBJ2-3
D: TRBD1
size: many

DNA: TGTGCCAGCAGCCCGGGACAGGGAGATGAAAAACTGTTTTTT
CDR3: CASSPGQGDEKLFF
V: TRBV7-9
J: TRBJ1-4
D: TRBD1
size: many

DNA: TGCAGTGCTAAGCCGGGACTAGCGGGAGGTGAGCAGTTCTTC
CDR3: CSAKPGLAGGEQFF
V: TRBV20-1
J: TRBJ2-1
D: TRBD2
size: many

DNA: TGTGCCAGCAGTTTATATGGTGATACTGAAGCTTTCTTT
CDR3: CASSLYGDTEAFF
V: TRBV27
J: TRBJ1-1
D: NA
size: many

DNA: TGTGCCAGCAGTTTATGGAGGGAGGGCCGCATGAGTTCCTACAATGAGCAGTTCTTC
CDR3: CASSLWREGRMSSYNEQFF
V: TRBV12-3/TRBV12-4
J: TRBJ2-1
D: TRBD2
size: many

DNA: TGTGCCAGTAGTCGGACAGGGGGCTCTGGGGCCAACGTCCTGACTTTC
CDR3: CASSRTGGSGANVLTF
V: TRBV19
J: TRBJ2-6
D: TRBD1
size: many

DNA: TGTGCCATCAGTACCAGGACAGGGGAGGGCCTCCATCAGCCCCAGCATTTT
CDR3: CAISTRTGEGLHQPQHF
V: TRBV28
J: TRBJ1-5
D: TRBD1
size: NA

DNA: TGTGCCAGCAGCTTAGAGCCTGGAAACACCATATATTTT
CDR3: CASSLEPGNTIYF
V: TRBV11-2
J: TRBJ1-3
D: NA
size: NA

DNA: TGTGCCAGTAGTAGGGCTAACTATGGCTACACCTTC
CDR3: CASSRANYGYTF
V: TRBV28
J: TRBJ1-2
D: NA
size: many

DNA: TGTGCCAGCTCACCCCCTGGTAACAGGGGGTGTCAGCCCCACCATTTT
CDR3: CASSPPGNRGCQPHHF
V: TRBV18
J: TRBJ1-5
D: TRBD1
size: NA

DNA: TGTGCCAGTAGTCATTGGGACAATGAGCAGTTCTTC
CDR3: CASSHWDNEQFF
V: TRBV19
J: TRBJ2-1
D: NA
size: many

DNA: TGTGCCAGCAGCTTGGGGACAGGGGGCAAACGCGAGCAGTACTTC
CDR3: CASSLGTGGKREQYF
V: TRBV11-2
J: TRBJ2-7
D: TRBD1
size: many

DNA: TGTGCCAGCAGCTTAGAGTCGGACGGGGCTCCTGTCGCGGTAGAGACACAGTACTTC
CDR3: CASSLESDGAPVAVETQYF
V: TRBV11-2
J: TRBJ2-5
D: NA
size: NA

DNA: TGTGCCAGCAGTTTGGGACAGGGGGGGACAGGGAGCTACACCTTC
CDR3: CASSLGQGGTGSYTF
V: TRBV6-2/TRBV6-3
J: TRBJ1-2
D: TRBD1
size: many

DNA: TGTGCCAGCAGTAAGGGCGGGGCCGGAGGCCTCTCCTACGAGCAGTACTTC
CDR3: CASSKGGAGGLSYEQYF
V: TRBV12-3/TRBV12-4
J: TRBJ2-7
D: NA
size: few

DNA: TGTGCCAGCAGTTACTTGAGTAACCCGAACACCGGGGAGCTGTTTTTT
CDR3: CASSYLSNPNTGELFF
V: TRBV6-2/TRBV6-3
J: TRBJ2-2
D: NA
size: few

DNA: TGTGCCAGTAGTATCCCGGGGAGTCCCTCCACAGATACGCAGTATTTT
CDR3: CASSIPGSPSTDTQYF
V: TRBV19
J: TRBJ2-3
D: NA
size: many

DNA: TGTGCCATCAGCCCGGTACTAGCGGGAGGGAATGAGCAGTTCTTC
CDR3: CAISPVLAGGNEQFF
V: TRBV12-3/TRBV12-4
J: TRBJ2-1
D: TRBD2
size: NA

DNA: TGCGCCAGTACTTCTACAGATACGCAGTATTTT
CDR3: CASTSTDTQYF
V: TRBV5-1
J: TRBJ2-3
D: NA
size: many

DNA: TGTGCCAGCAGCTTAGGGTTAGGGGACACTGAAGCTTTCTTT
CDR3: CASSLGLGDTEAFF
V: TRBV7-6
J: TRBJ1-1
D: NA
size: many

DNA: TGTGCCAGCAGCCCTAGCGGGAGGGCCGACGATACGCAGTATTTT
CDR3: CASSPSGRADDTQYF
V: TRBV3-1
J: TRBJ2-3
D: TRBD2
size: many

DNA: TGTGCCAGCAGACTACAGGGGGCAACCAAAAACATTCAGTACTTC
CDR3: CASRLQGATKNIQYF
V: TRBV6-2/TRBV6-3
J: TRBJ2-4
D: TRBD1
size: many

DNA: TGTGCCAGCAGCTTAGGGGGACAGGGGTTCGGGGAGCTGTTTTTT
CDR3: CASSLGGQGFGELFF
V: TRBV7-8
J: TRBJ2-2
D: TRBD1
size: many

DNA: TGCAGTGCCCGGACAGGGGGCGGTGACGGGGAGCTGTTTTTT
CDR3: CSARTGGGDGELFF
V: TRBV20-1
J: TRBJ2-2
D: TRBD1
size: many

DNA: TGCGCCAGCGAGAAAGCGGGAGGACGTGGTGAGCAGTTCTTC
CDR3: CASEKAGGRGEQFF
V: TRBV5-1
J: TRBJ2-1
D: TRBD2
size: many

DNA: TGTGCAACCAGTGATGCGACAGGGGTTAGCACCGGGGAGATGTTTTTT
CDR3: CATSDATGVSTGEMFF
V: TRBV24-1
J: TRBJ2-2
D: TRBD1
size: NA

DNA: TGTGCCAGCAGCGTAGAGGGACAGGGATCCTACGAGCAGTACTTC
CDR3: CASSVEGQGSYEQYF
V: TRBV9
J: TRBJ2-7
D: TRBD1
size: many

DNA: TGCGCCAGCAGCTTGGTCGGCTCCCGAACACCCACAGATACGCAGTATTTT
CDR3: CASSLVGSRTPTDTQYF
V: TRBV5-1
J: TRBJ2-3
D: NA
size: NA

DNA: TGTGCCAGCAGACTAACAGGGGGCGATGAAAAACTGTTTTTT
CDR3: CASRLTGGDEKLFF
V: TRBV28
J: TRBJ1-4
D: TRBD1
size: many

DNA: TGCGCCAGCAGCGCGCGCGACGAGCAGTACTTC
CDR3: CASSARDEQYF
V: TRBV5-1
J: TRBJ2-7
D: NA
size: many

DNA: TGTGCCAGCAGTTATGGGCCTTACAATGAGCAGTTCTTC
CDR3: CASSYGPYNEQFF
V: TRBV6-5
J: TRBJ2-1
D: NA
size: medium-sized

DNA: TGTGCCAGTCCCATGACTAGCGGGTACAATGAGCAGTTCTTC
CDR3: CASPMTSGYNEQFF
V: TRBV19
J: TRBJ2-1
D: TRBD2
size: many

DNA: TGCGCCAGCAGCAGGGCCCGGGACAGCCTATCTGGAGGCTACACCTTC
CDR3: CASSRARDSLSGGYTF
V: TRBV5-1
J: TRBJ1-2
D: TRBD1
size: many

DNA: TGTGCTAGTGGCCGGGCGAGGGGCTCCTACAATGAGCAGTTCTTC
CDR3: CASGRARGSYNEQFF
V: TRBV12-5
J: TRBJ2-1
D: NA
size: many

DNA: TGTGCCAGCAGTGAAGATACAGCGGGCAATCAGCCCCAGCATTTT
CDR3: CASSEDTAGNQPQHF
V: TRBV2
J: TRBJ1-5
D: NA
size: many

DNA: TGTGCCAGCTCATTCGGGACGGGGGCCTACAATGAGCAGTTCTTC
CDR3: CASSFGTGAYNEQFF
V: TRBV18
J: TRBJ2-1
D: NA
size: NA

DNA: TGTGCCAGCAGTTCCTACAGGGTACCCCCCTACGAGCAGTACTTC
CDR3: CASSSYRVPPYEQYF
V: TRBV28
J: TRBJ2-7
D: NA
size: few

DNA: TGTGCCTGGAGTAAGGTACGTCTCGGTACCGAGCAGTACTTC
CDR3: CAWSKVRLGTEQYF
V: TRBV30
J: TRBJ2-7
D: NA
size: many

DNA: TGTGCCAGCAGCCTACAGGGTAGCGATCAGCCCCAGCATTTT
CDR3: CASSLQGSDQPQHF
V: TRBV7-6
J: TRBJ1-5
D: NA
size: many

DNA: TGTGCCAGCAGTTACGATAGGGTGAATGAGCAGTTCTTC
CDR3: CASSYDRVNEQFF
V: TRBV6-5
J: TRBJ2-1
D: NA
size: many

DNA: TGTGCTAGTGGTTTGGGGGACTTTCATACGCAGTATTTT
CDR3: CASGLGDFHTQYF
V: TRBV12-5
J: TRBJ2-3
D: NA
size: many

DNA: TGCGCCAGCAGCTCCGAGTCCGGACTCGGGAATGAGCAGTTCTTC
CDR3: CASSSESGLGNEQFF
V: TRBV5-1
J: TRBJ2-1
D: NA
size: many

DNA: TGTGCCAGCAGTGAAGAGGCCCTGACCTACGAGCAGTACTTC
CDR3: CASSEEALTYEQYF
V: TRBV2
J: TRBJ2-7
D: NA
size: many

DNA: TGCGCCAGCAGCTTTCATGGCGGGTACGAGCAGTCCTTC
CDR3: CASSFHGGYEQSF
V: TRBV5-1
J: TRBJ2-7
D: NA
size: NA

DNA: TGTGCCTGGATGGGGTTCGAGAAGACCCAGTACTTC
CDR3: CAWMGFEKTQYF
V: TRBV30
J: TRBJ2-5
D: NA
size: many

DNA: TGCGCCAGCAGCTTAGCAGGTCGGGGCTACACCTTC
CDR3: CASSLAGRGYTF
V: TRBV5-1
J: TRBJ1-2
D: NA
size: many